These 14 T cell receptor beta chains share one sample of origin, sequenced in a study of beta chain features in type 1 diabetes. Expressed TCRB transcripts were sequenced after all isolated RNA was converted to cDNA. Method: immunoSEQ multiplex PCR; TCRdb's copy keeps in-frame clones and lacks some. Of almost 350,000 clones in the sample, around 19% were seen once. Sequencing was carried out using naive CD4+ T cells from blood. The receptor source for this set is a young woman in good health.

This chain uses TRBV7-6 with TRBJ1-5; weak D call: TRBD1 (5 bases). Germline V gene data show CDR1 as SGHVS and CDR2 as FNYEAQ. The CDR3 spans 15 residues. Trimming stripped 6 bases from V and 4 bases from J, with 16 bases between. The CDR3 bases are TGTGCCAGCAGTCTCGACAGTCATGGGAATCAGCCCCAGCATTTT. Protein sequence: CASSLDSHGNQPQHF. The complete variable domain, with remaining parts taken from reference TRBV7-6 and TRBJ1-5, reads GAGVSQSPRYKVTKRGQDVALRCDPISGHVSLYWYRQALGQGPEFLTYFNYEAQQDKSGLPNDRFSAERPEGSISTLTIQRTEQRDSAMYRCASSLDSHGNQPQHFGDGTRLSIL.

The gene calls are TRBV27 and TRBJ2-1; 10 bases map to TRBD2. Trimming removed 1 base from V and 0 bases from J; junction bases left unmatched: 3. The CDR3 totals 17 residues. Germline V gene data show CDR1 as MNHEY and CDR2 as SMNVEV (reference sequence). CDR3 in amino acids: CASSLWASGSSYNEQFF. The CDR3 nucleotides read TGTGCCAGCAGTTTATGGGCTAGCGGGAGCTCCTACAATGAGCAGTTCTTC.

The CDR3 reads CASSYSRQTGSYEQYF. The CDR3, as DNA: TGTGCCAGCAGTTACTCGAGACAAACAGGGAGCTACGAGCAGTACTTC. The chain carries TRBV6-5 and TRBJ2-7, with D possibly matching TRBD1 (6 bases). The germline CDR1 and CDR2 sequences are MNHEY and SVGAGI. V was clipped by 0 bases and J by 3 bases, with 15 bases between them. The CDR3 length is 16 residues.

The rearrangement joins TRBV29-1 to TRBJ1-5, with TRBD1 identical over 8 bases. V lost 7 bases to trimming and J lost 9 bases; unmatched junction nucleotides: 8. Germline V gene lookup returns CDR1 SQVTM and CDR2 ANQGSEA. The CDR3 totals 12 residues. The CDR3 coding sequence is TGCAGCGCCGGACAGGGCCTGGGGCCCCAGCATTTT. It codes for CSAGQGLGPQHF.

This chain connects TRBV9 to TRBJ1-2, with no clear D. Trimming took off 3 bases at V and 5 bases at J, with 11 bases between the two ends. Looked up from germline, CDR1 is SGDLS and CDR2 is YYNGEE. The CDR3 has 13 residues. The CDR3 nucleotides read TGTGCCAGCAGCGCATCCCGAGGGTATGGCTACACCTTC. It specifies CASSASRGYGYTF.

This clone turned up a few times. The J gene is TRBJ2-3, the V gene TRBV10-3; perhaps TRBD2 as D (5 bases). V dropped 4 bases and J dropped 2 bases, with 10 bases sitting between them. Germline CDR1 ENHRY, CDR2 SYGVKD. This CDR3 has 14 amino acids. The CDR3 loop is CAISGPLATDTQYF. The CDR3 DNA sequence: TGTGCCATCAGTGGGCCGCTAGCCACAGATACGCAGTATTTT.

The rearrangement uses TRBV5-1 and TRBJ2-2; TRBD2 agrees at 7 bases. The V segment lost 1 base and the J segment 0 bases; nucleotides outside the gene matches: 3. CDR1 and CDR2 (germline): SGHRS, YFSETQ. This CDR3 has 16 residues. DNA of the CDR3: TGCGCCAGCAGCTTGTCGGCGGGGGCGAACACCGGGGAGCTGTTTTTT. Its protein product is CASSLSAGANTGELFF. Full variable domain (outside the CDR3, taken from reference TRBV5-1 and TRBJ2-2): KAGVTQTPRYLIKTRGQQVTLSCSPISGHRSVSWYQQTPGQGLQFLFEYFSETQRNKGNFPGRFSGRQFSNSRSEMNVSTLELGDSALYLCASSLSAGANTGELFFGEGSRLTVL.

The chain is built from TRBV6-5 and TRBJ1-2; TRBD1 might be the D (6 bases). The CDR3 runs 13 residues. The ends were cut back, 8 bases at V and 1 base at J, with 11 bases in the middle. CDR1 is MNHEY, CDR2 SVGAGI, per germline. This chain's CDR3 is CASRDTINYGYTF. In DNA, the CDR3 is TGTGCCAGCCGGGACACGATTAACTATGGCTACACCTTC.

This clone was seen more than once but under ten times. This rearrangement joins TRBV25-1 to TRBJ1-3; D gene ambiguous. Per germline, CDR1 MGHDK and CDR2 SYGVNS. V was cut by 3 bases and J by 4 bases, with 10 bases left in between. This CDR3 comprises 14 residues. The CDR3 coding sequence is TGTGCCAGCAGTGATTCCGGGTACGGAAACACCATATATTTT. It yields the protein CASSDSGYGNTIYF.

V is TRBV18 and J is TRBJ1-1; 8 bases map to TRBD1. CDR3 length: 13 amino acids. CDR1 is KGHSH and CDR2 is LQKENI in the germline V gene. With V trimmed by 8 bases and J by 0 bases, 2 bases remained unmatched. The chain's CDR3 is CASRQGMNTEAFF. Here the CDR3 DNA reads TGTGCCAGCCGACAGGGGATGAACACTGAAGCTTTCTTT.

The sample holds a few counts of this clone. The chain joins TRBV6-5 to TRBJ2-5; 8 bases are a match to TRBD2. The CDR3 is 12 residues long. Germline V gives CDR1 MNHEY, CDR2 SVGAGI. Trimming at V came to 6 bases and at J to 4 bases, leaving 1 base not matched to a gene. CDR3 nucleotide sequence: TGTGCCAGCAGAGGACTAGCAGAGACCCAGTACTTC. Encoded protein: CASRGLAETQYF.

This clone was counted between two and nine times. This rearrangement joins TRBV25-1 to TRBJ2-5; 7 bases map to TRBD2. The trim removed 5 bases at V and 5 bases at J, leaving 11 bases unmatched. CDR3 length: 15 residues. CDR1 and CDR2 (germline): MGHDK, SYGVNS. The CDR3 spells CASSPPGGGKETQYF. Written as DNA, the CDR3 is TGTGCCAGCAGTCCCCCCGGGGGAGGGAAGGAGACCCAGTACTTC.

This clone was observed a handful of times. J is TRBJ2-3 and V is TRBV2, with 7 bases identical to TRBD2. V was pared by 4 bases and J by 6 bases, with 10 bases of the junction left unmatched. This CDR3 is built from 15 residues. Looked up from germline, CDR1 is SNHLY and CDR2 is FYNNEI. The chain's CDR3 is CASSGASGYGDTQYF. CDR3 DNA: TGTGCCAGCAGTGGGGCTAGCGGATATGGGGATACGCAGTATTTT.

This clone has more than one count but fewer than ten. The chain employs TRBV4-3 and TRBJ1-6, with D unresolved. The germline gives CDR1 LGHNA, CDR2 YSLEER. V shed 1 base and J shed 10 bases, with 8 bases lying between them. CDR3 length: 13 amino acids. The CDR3 loop reads CASSQVAGSPLHF. The CDR3 nucleotides are TGCGCCAGCAGCCAAGTCGCGGGATCACCCCTCCACTTT.